This T cell receptor (beta chain) was recovered during a study of metastatic and nonmetastatic thyroid tumors. Study details: Repertoires of blood and of tissue (tumor or nodule) from malignant and benign thyroid patients were compared. Overall study findings and caveats: The reported finding was significantly higher TCR beta diversity in malignant thyroid tumors relative to benign nodules, in blood and tumor.

There are many counts of this clone. Its cognate antigen is unknown. The entire patient cohort was treatment-naive prior to thyroid surgery. Through MiXCR, TCRdb re-clonotyped the PCR reads. This sample has tens of thousands of clones, with 20% to 25% found just once. Germline V gene lookup returns CDR1 MNHEY and CDR2 SMNVEV (reference sequence). V shed 0 bases and J 9 bases; nucleotides not matched to a gene: 4. The CDR3 loop spans 14 amino acids. The chain links TRBV27 to TRBJ1-2, with TRBD1 matching over 10 bases. The receptor was isolated from a male donor with papillary thyroid cancer or a benign thyroid nodule (not recorded which). Some clones in this sample may be carry-over from other donors' samples. Sequences were obtained from blood. CDR3: CASSLSTGGRSYTF. The DNA for the CDR3 is TGTGCCAGCAGTTTATCGACAGGGGGCAGGAGCTACACCTTC.